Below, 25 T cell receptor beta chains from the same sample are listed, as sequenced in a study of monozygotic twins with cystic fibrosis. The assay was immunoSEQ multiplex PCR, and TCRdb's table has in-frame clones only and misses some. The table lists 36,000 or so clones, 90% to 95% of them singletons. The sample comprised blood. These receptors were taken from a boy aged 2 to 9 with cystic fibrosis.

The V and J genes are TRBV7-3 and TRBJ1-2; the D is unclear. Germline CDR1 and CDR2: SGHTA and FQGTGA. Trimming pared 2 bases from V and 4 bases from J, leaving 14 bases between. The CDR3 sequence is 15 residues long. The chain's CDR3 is CASSLAFRDPYGYTF. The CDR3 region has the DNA TGTGCCAGCAGCTTAGCTTTCCGGGATCCCTATGGCTACACCTTC.

Here the CDR3 reads CASSQVEVGEAFF. DNA for the CDR3: TGCGCCAGCAGCCAAGTTGAGGTGGGTGAAGCTTTCTTT. This chain joins TRBV4-3 and TRBJ1-1; no clear D. The germline CDR1 and CDR2 sequences are LGHNA and YSLEER. This CDR3 has 13 residues. Trimming shortened V by 1 base and J by 7 bases, and 10 bases separated the two germline ends.

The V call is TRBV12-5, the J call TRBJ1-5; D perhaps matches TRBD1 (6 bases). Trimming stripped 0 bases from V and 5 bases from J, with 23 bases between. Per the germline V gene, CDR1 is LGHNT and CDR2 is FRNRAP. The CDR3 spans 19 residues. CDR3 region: CASGLVPSGTRTGDQPQHF. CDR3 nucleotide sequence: TGTGCTAGTGGTTTGGTACCTTCCGGGACAAGGACTGGGGATCAGCCCCAGCATTTT.

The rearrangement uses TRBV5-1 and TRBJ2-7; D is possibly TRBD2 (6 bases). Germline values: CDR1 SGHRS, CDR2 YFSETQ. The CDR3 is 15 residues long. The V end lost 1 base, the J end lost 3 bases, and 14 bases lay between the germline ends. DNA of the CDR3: TGCGCCAGCAGCTTGACTCGTAGGCGGGACTACGAGCAGTACTTC. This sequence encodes CASSLTRRRDYEQYF.

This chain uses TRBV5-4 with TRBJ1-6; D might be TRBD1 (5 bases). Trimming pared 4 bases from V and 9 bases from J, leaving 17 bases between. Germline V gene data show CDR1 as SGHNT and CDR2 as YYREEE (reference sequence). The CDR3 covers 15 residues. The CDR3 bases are TGTGCCAGCAGCCCAGACAGTCCAGGAAGTTCACCCCTCCACTTT. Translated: CASSPDSPGSSPLHF.

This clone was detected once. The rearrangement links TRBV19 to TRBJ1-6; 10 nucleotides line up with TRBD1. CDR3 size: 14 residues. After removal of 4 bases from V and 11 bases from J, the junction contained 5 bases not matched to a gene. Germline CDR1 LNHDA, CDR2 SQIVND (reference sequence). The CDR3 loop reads CASSTTGGATPLHF. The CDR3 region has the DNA TGTGCCAGTAGTACGACAGGGGGCGCGACACCCCTCCACTTT.

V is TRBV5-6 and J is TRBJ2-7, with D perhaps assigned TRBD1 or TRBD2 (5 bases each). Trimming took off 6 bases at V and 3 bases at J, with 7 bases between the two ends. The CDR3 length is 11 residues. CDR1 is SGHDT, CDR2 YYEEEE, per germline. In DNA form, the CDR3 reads TGTGCCAGCACTGGGGGCTACGAGCAGTACTTC. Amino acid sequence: CASTGGYEQYF. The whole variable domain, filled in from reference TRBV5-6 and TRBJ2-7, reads DAGVTQSPTHLIKTRGQQVTLRCSPKSGHDTVSWYQQALGQGPQFIFQYYEEEERQRGNFPDRFSGHQFPNYSSELNVNALLLGDSALYLCASTGGYEQYFGPGTRLTVT.

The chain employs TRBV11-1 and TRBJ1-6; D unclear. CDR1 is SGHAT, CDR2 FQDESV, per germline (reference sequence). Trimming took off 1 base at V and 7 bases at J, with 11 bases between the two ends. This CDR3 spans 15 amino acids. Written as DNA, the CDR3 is TGTGCCAGCAGCTTAGAATCGGGCCTGAATTCACCCCTCCACTTT. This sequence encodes CASSLESGLNSPLHF.

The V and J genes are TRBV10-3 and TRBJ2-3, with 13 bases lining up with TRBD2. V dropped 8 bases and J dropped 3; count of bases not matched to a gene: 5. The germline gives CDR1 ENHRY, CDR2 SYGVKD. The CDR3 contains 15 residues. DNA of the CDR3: TGTGCCATCCAGAGGGGACTAGCGGGGACAGATACGCAGTATTTT. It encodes CAIQRGLAGTDTQYF.

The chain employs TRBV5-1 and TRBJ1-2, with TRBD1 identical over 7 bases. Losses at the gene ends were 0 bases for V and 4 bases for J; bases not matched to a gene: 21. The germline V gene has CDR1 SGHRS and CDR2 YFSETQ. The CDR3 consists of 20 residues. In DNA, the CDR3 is TGCGCCAGCAGCTTGGGCGGGACCAACAGGGGCTACGGGGGACTCTATGGCTACACCTTC. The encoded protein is CASSLGGTNRGYGGLYGYTF.

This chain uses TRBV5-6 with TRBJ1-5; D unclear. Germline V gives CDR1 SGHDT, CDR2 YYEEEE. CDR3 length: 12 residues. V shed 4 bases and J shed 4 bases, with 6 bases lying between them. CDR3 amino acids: CASSLSNQPQHF. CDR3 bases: TGTGCCAGCAGCCTATCTAATCAGCCCCAGCATTTT.

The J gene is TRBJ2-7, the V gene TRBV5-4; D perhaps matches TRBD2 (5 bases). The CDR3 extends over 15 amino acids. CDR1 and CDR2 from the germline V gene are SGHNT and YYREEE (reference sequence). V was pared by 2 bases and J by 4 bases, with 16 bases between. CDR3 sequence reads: CASSFSEGFSYEQYF. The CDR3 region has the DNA TGTGCCAGCAGCTTTAGTGAGGGTTTTTCTTACGAGCAGTACTTC.

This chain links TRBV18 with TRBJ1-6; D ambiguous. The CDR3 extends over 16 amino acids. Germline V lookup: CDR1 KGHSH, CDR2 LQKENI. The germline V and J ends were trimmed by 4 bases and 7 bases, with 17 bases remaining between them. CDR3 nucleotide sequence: TGTGCCAGCTCACTCACCGACCCGATCAGCAATTCACCCCTCCACTTT. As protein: CASSLTDPISNSPLHF.

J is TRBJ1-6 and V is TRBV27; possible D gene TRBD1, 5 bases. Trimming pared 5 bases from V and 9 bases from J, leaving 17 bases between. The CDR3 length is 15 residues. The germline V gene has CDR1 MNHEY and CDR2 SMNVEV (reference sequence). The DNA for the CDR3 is TGTGCCAGCAGTCTCCTCGGGGGGGGAACTTCACCCCTCCACTTT. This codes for CASSLLGGGTSPLHF.

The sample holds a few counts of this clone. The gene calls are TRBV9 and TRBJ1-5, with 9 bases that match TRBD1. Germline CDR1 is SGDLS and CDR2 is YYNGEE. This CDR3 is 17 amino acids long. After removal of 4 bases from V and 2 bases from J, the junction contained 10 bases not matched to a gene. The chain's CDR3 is CASSSGTGQWGNQPQHF. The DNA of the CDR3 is TGTGCCAGCAGCTCCGGGACAGGGCAATGGGGCAATCAGCCCCAGCATTTT.

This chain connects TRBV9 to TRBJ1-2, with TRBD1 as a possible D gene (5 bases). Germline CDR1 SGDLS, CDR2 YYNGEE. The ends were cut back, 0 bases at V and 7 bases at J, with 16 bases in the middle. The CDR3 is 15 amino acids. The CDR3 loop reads CASSVDDGQTFGYTF. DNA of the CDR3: TGTGCCAGCAGCGTAGATGACGGACAAACTTTTGGCTACACCTTC. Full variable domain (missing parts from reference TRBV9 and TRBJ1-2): DSGVTQTPKHLITATGQRVTLRCSPRSGDLSVYWYQQSLDQGLQFLIQYYNGEERAKGNILERFSAQQFPDLHSELNLSSLELGDSALYFCASSVDDGQTFGYTFGSGTRLTVV.

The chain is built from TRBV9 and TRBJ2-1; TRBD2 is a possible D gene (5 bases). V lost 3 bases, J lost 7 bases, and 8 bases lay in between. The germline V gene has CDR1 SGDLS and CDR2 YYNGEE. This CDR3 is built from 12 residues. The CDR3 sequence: CASSGTWNEQFF. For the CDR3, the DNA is TGTGCCAGCAGCGGGACTTGGAATGAGCAGTTCTTC.

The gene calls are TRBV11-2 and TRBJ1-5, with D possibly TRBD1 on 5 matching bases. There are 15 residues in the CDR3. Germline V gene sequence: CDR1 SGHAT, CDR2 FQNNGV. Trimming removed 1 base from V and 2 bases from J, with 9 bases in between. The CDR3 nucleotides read TGTGCCAGCAGCTTAGGGGTAGGGGGCAATCAGCCCCAGCATTTT. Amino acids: CASSLGVGGNQPQHF.

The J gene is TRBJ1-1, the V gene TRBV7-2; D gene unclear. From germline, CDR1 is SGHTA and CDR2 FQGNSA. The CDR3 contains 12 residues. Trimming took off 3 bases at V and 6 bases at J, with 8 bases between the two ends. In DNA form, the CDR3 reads TGTGCCAGCAGCTTGGAAAGACCTGAAGCTTTCTTT. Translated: CASSLERPEAFF.

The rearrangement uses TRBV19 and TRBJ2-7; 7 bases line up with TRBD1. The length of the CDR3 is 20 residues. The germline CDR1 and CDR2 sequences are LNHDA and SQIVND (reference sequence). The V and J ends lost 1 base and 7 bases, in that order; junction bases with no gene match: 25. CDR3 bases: TGTGCCAGTAGTATAGGAGGGGGCTATGGACGAGACCACCTCATGGATGAGCAGTACTTC. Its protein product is CASSIGGGYGRDHLMDEQYF.

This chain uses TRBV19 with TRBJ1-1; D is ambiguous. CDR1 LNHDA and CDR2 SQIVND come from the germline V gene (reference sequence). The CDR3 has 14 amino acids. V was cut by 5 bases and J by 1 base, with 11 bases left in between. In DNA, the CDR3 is TGTGCCAGTAGTGCATTTCTCGGGAACACTGAAGCTTTCTTT. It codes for CASSAFLGNTEAFF.

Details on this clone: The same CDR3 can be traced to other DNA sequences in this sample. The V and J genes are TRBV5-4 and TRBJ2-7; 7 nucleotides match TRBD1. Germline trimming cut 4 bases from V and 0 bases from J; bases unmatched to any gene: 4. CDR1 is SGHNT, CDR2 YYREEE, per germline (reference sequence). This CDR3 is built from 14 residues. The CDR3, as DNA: TGTGCCAGCAGCCCCCGGGACAGCTCCTACGAGCAGTACTTC. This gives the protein CASSPRDSSYEQYF.

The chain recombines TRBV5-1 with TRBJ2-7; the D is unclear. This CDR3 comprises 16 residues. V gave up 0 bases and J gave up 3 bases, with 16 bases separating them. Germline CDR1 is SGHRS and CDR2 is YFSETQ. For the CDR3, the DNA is TGCGCCAGCAGCTTGGATTTGGCCTCCCGCTACTACGAGCAGTACTTC. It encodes CASSLDLASRYYEQYF.

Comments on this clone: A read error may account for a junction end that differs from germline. Written as DNA, the CDR3 is TGTGCCAGCAGCTCGATACCTAAATATGGCTACACCTTC. This gives the protein CASSSIPKYGYTF. The rearrangement links TRBV11-2 to TRBJ1-2; D ambiguous. From germline, CDR1 is SGHAT and CDR2 FQNNGV. This CDR3 contains 13 residues.

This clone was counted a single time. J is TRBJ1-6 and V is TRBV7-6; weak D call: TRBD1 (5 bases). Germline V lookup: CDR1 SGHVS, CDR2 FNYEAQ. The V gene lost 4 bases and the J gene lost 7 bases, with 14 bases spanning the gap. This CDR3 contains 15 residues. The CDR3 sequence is CASSYRTDDNSPLHF. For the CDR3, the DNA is TGTGCCAGCAGCTACAGGACGGATGACAATTCACCCCTCCACTTT.